The 5 T cell receptor beta chains below were found in one sample sequenced in a study of technical replicates of blood from several donors. Libraries were prepared by immunoSEQ multiplex PCR; TCRdb keeps only in-frame clonotypes and omits some of them. The table has 75,000 to 95,000 clones, 95% seen once. Material for sequencing was T cells isolated from PBMCs. The receptors were sampled from a human donor in good health.

The chain is built from TRBV25-1 and TRBJ1-5; D perhaps matches TRBD1 (5 bases). This CDR3 has 14 residues. Germline CDR1 reads MGHDK; CDR2 reads SYGVNS. V lost 3 bases and J lost 1, with 7 bases in between. The CDR3 nucleotides read TGTGCCAGCAGTGACGCAGGGAGCAATCAGCCCCAGCATTTT. Protein product: CASSDAGSNQPQHF.

The V and J genes are TRBV10-2 and TRBJ2-2, with D possibly TRBD1 on 5 matching bases. Germline values: CDR1 WSHSY, CDR2 SAAADI. CDR3 length: 16 residues. V lost 0 bases to trimming and J lost 4 bases, with 12 bases between them. CDR3 region: CASSESEPGSTGELFF. In DNA, the CDR3 is TGCGCCAGCAGTGAGTCGGAGCCAGGGTCCACCGGGGAGCTGTTTTTT.

This chain connects TRBV5-1 to TRBJ2-3; D is perhaps TRBD2 (5 bases). The CDR3 is 16 residues long. V shed 0 bases and J shed 2 bases, with 13 bases lying between them. The germline V gene encodes CDR1 SGHRS and CDR2 YFSETQ. The chain's CDR3 is CASSLVQTIPTDTQYF. CDR3 DNA: TGCGCCAGCAGCTTGGTACAGACTATACCCACAGATACGCAGTATTTT.

The chain employs TRBV19 and TRBJ2-7, with 12 bases identical to TRBD2. Germline V gene data show CDR1 as LNHDA and CDR2 as SQIVND (reference sequence). V lost 1 base to trimming and J lost 4 bases; unmatched junction nucleotides: 2. The CDR3 length is 15 residues. CDR3 nucleotides: TGTGCCAGTAGTATAGGACTAGCGGGAGTTTACGAGCAGTACTTC. It codes for CASSIGLAGVYEQYF. Looking up the rest from reference TRBV19 and TRBJ2-7 gives the full variable domain: DGGITQSPKYLFRKEGQNVTLSCEQNLNHDAMYWYRQDPGQGLRLIYYSQIVNDFQKGDIAEGYSVSREKKESFPLTVTSAQKNPTAFYLCASSIGLAGVYEQYFGPGTRLTVT.

The chain is built from TRBV2 and TRBJ2-2; D not resolved. The CDR3 has 11 amino acids. V gave up 8 bases and J gave up 5 bases, with 6 bases separating them. Germline V gene data show CDR1 as SNHLY and CDR2 as FYNNEI. CDR3 in DNA: TGTGCCAGCGAGGATACCGGGGAGCTGTTTTTT. As protein: CASEDTGELFF. Together with reference TRBV2 and TRBJ2-2, the CDR3 gives the full variable domain: EPEVTQTPSHQVTQMGQEVILRCVPISNHLYFYWYRQILGQKVEFLVSFYNNEISEKSEIFDDQFSVERPDGSNFTLKIRSTKLEDSAMYFCASEDTGELFFGEGSRLTVL.